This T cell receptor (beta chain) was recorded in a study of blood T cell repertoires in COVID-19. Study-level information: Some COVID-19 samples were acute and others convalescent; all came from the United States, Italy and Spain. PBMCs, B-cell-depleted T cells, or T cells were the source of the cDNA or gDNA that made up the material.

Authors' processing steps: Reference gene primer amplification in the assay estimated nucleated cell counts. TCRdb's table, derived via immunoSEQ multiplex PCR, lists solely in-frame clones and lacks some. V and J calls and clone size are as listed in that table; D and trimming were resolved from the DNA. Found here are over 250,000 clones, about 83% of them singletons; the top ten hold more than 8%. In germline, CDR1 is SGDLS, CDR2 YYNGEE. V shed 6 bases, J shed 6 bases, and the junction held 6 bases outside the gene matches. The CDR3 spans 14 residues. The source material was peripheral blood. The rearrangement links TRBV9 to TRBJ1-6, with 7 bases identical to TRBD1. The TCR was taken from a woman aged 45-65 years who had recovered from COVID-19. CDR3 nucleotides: TGTGCCAGCACCAGGGCAGGGGGTAATTCACCCCTCCACTTT. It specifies CASTRAGGNSPLHF.